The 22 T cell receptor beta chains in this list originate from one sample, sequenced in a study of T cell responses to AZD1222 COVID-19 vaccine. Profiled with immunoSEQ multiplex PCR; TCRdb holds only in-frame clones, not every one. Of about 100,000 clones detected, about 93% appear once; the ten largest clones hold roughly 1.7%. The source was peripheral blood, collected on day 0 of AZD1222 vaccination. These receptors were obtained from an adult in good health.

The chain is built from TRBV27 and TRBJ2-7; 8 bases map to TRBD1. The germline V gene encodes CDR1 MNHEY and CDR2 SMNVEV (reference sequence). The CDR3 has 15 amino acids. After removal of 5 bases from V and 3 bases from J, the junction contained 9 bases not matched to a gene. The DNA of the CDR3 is TGTGCCAGCAGTAGTGCCGGGACAGGACTCTACGAGCAGTACTTC. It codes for CASSSAGTGLYEQYF.

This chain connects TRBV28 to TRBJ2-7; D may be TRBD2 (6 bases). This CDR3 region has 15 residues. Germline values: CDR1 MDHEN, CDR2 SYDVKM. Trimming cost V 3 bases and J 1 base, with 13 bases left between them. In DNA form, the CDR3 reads TGTGCCAGCAGTTTCCAGAAGGGAGGTTCCTACGAGCAGTACTTC. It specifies CASSFQKGGSYEQYF.

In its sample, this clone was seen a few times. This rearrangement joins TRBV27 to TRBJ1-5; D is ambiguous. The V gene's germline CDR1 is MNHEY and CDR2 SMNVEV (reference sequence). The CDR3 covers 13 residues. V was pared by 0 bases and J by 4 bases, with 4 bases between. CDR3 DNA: TGTGCCAGCAGTTTATCCAGGAATCAGCCCCAGCATTTT. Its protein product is CASSLSRNQPQHF.

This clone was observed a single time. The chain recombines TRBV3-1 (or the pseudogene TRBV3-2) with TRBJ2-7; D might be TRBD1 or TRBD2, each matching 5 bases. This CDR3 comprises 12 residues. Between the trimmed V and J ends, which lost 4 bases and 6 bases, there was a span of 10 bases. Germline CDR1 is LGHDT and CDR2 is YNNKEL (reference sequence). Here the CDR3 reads CASSLGGGEQYF. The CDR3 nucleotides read TGTGCCAGCAGCCTAGGTGGGGGCGAGCAGTACTTC.

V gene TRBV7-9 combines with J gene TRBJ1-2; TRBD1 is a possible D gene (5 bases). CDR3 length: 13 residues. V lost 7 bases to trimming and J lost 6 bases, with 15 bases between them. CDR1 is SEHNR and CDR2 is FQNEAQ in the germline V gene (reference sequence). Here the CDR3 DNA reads TGTGCCAGCACCCGGGGGGGGGACGATGGCTACACCTTC. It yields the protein CASTRGGDDGYTF.

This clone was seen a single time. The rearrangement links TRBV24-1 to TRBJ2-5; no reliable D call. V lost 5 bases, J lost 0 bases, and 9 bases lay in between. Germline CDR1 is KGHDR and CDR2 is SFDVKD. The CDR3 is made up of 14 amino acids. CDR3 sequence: CATSGERYQETQYF. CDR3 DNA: TGTGCCACCAGTGGTGAAAGGTACCAAGAGACCCAGTACTTC.

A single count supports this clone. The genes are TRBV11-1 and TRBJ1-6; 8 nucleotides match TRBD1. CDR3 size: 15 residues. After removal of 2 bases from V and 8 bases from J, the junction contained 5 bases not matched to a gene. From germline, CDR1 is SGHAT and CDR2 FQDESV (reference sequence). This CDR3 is CASSLRTGRDSPLHF. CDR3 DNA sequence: TGTGCCAGCAGCTTAAGGACAGGGAGGGATTCACCCCTCCACTTT.

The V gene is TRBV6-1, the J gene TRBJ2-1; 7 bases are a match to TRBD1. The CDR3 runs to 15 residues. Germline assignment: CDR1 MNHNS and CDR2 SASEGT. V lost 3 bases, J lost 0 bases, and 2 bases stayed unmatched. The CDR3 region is CASSDPGGSYNEQFF. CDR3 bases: TGTGCCAGCAGTGACCCAGGGGGCTCCTACAATGAGCAGTTCTTC.

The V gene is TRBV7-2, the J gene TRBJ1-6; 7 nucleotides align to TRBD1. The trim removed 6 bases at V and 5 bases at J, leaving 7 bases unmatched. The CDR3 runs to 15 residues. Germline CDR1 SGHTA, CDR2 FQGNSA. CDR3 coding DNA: TGTGCCAGCAGGCCCGGGACAGTCCATAATTCACCCCTCCACTTT. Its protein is CASRPGTVHNSPLHF. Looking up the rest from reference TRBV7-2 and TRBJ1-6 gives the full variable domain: GAGVSQSPSNKVTEKGKDVELRCDPISGHTALYWYRQSLGQGLEFLIYFQGNSAPDKSGLPSDRFSAERTGGSVSTLTIQRTQQEDSAVYLCASRPGTVHNSPLHFGNGTRLTVT.

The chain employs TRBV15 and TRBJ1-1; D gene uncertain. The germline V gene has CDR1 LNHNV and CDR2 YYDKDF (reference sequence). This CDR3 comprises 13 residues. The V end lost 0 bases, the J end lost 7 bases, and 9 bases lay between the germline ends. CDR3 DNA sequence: TGTGCCACCAGCAGAGATGTAAGGATTGAAGCTTTCTTT. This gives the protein CATSRDVRIEAFF.

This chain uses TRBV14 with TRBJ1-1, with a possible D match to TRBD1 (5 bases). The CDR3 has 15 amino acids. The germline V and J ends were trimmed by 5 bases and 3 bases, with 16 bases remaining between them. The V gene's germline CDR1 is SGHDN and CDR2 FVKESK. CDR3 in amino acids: CASSEGPTLDTEAFF. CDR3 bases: TGTGCCAGCAGCGAGGGGCCGACCTTGGACACTGAAGCTTTCTTT. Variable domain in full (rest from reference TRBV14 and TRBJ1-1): EAGVTQFPSHSVIEKGQTVTLRCDPISGHDNLYWYRRVMGKEIKFLLHFVKESKQDESGMPNNRFLAERTGGTYSTLKVQPAELEDSGVYFCASSEGPTLDTEAFFGQGTRLTVV.

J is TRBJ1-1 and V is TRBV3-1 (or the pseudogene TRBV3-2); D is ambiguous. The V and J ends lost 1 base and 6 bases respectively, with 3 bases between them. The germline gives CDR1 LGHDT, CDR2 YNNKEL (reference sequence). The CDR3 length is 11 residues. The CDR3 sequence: CASSQGAEAFF. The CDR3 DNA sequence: TGTGCCAGCAGCCAAGGGGCTGAAGCTTTCTTT.

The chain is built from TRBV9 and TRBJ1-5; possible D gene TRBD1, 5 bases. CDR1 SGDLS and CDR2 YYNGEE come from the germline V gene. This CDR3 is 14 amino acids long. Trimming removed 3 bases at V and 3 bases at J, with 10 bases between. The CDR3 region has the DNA TGTGCCAGCAGCGACGGGGGGACCAATCAGCCCCAGCATTTT. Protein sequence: CASSDGGTNQPQHF.

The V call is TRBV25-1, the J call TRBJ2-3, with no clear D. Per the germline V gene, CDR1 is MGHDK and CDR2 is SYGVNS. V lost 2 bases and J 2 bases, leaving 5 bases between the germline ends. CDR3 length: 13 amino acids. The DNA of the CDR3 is TGTGCCAGCAGTGAAGACCCCACAGATACGCAGTATTTT. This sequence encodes CASSEDPTDTQYF.

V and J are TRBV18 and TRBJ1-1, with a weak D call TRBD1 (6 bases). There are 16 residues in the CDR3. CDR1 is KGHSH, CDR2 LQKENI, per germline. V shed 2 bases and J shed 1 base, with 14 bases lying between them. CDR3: CASSPRNGGGNTEAFF. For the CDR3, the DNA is TGTGCCAGCTCACCAAGGAACGGGGGCGGGAACACTGAAGCTTTCTTT.

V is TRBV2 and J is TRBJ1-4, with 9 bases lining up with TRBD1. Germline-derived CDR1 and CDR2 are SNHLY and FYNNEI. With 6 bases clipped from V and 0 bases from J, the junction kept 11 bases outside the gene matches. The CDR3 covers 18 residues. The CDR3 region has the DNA TGTGCCAGCAGGAGGACAGGGGACGCCTTTGCAACTAATGAAAAACTGTTTTTT. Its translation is CASRRTGDAFATNEKLFF.

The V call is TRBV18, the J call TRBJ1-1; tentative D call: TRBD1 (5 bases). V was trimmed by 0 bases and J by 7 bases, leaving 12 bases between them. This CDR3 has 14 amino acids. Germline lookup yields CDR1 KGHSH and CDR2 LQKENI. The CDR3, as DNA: TGTGCCAGCTCACCACCGTCCGACAGACATGAAGCTTTCTTT. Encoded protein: CASSPPSDRHEAFF.

The CDR3 spells CASSLYPLTTAGDPHYGYTF. The CDR3 nucleotides are TGCGCCAGCAGCTTGTATCCCCTGACCACCGCAGGGGACCCTCACTATGGCTACACCTTC. This rearrangement joins TRBV5-1 to TRBJ1-2; tentatively, D is TRBD1 (6 bases). The CDR3 has 20 residues. V gave up 1 base and J gave up 3 bases, with 28 bases separating them. From germline, CDR1 is SGHRS and CDR2 YFSETQ.

CDR3 sequence reads: CASSVASGPWDEQFF. In nucleotides, the CDR3 is TGTGCCAGCAGCGTAGCTAGCGGTCCTTGGGATGAGCAGTTCTTC. V and J are TRBV9 and TRBJ2-1, with TRBD2 identical over 7 bases. This CDR3 region has 15 residues. Germline lookup yields CDR1 SGDLS and CDR2 YYNGEE. Losses at the gene ends were 0 bases for V and 8 bases for J; bases not matched to a gene: 8. The variable domain in full, completed from reference TRBV9 and TRBJ2-1, reads DSGVTQTPKHLITATGQRVTLRCSPRSGDLSVYWYQQSLDQGLQFLIQYYNGEERAKGNILERFSAQQFPDLHSELNLSSLELGDSALYFCASSVASGPWDEQFFGPGTRLTVL.

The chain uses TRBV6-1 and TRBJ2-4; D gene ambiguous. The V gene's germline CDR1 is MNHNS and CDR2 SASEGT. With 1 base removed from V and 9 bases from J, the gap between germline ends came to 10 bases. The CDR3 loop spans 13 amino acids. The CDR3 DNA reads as TGTGCCAGCAGTGAAGTGGGGTTAGTCATTCAGTACTTC. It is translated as CASSEVGLVIQYF.

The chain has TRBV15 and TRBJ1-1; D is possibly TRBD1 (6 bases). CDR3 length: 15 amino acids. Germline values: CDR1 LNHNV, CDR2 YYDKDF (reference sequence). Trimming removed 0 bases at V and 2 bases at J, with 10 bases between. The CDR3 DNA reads TGTGCCACCAGCAGAGATTTAGGGACAAACACTGAAGCTTTCTTT. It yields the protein CATSRDLGTNTEAFF.

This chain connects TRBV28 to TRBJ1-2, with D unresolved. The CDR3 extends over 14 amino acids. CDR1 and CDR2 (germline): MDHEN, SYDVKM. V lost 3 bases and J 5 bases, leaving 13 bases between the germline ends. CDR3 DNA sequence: TGTGCCAGCAGTTTTTACGGTGTCTCGTATGGCTACACCTTC. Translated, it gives CASSFYGVSYGYTF.